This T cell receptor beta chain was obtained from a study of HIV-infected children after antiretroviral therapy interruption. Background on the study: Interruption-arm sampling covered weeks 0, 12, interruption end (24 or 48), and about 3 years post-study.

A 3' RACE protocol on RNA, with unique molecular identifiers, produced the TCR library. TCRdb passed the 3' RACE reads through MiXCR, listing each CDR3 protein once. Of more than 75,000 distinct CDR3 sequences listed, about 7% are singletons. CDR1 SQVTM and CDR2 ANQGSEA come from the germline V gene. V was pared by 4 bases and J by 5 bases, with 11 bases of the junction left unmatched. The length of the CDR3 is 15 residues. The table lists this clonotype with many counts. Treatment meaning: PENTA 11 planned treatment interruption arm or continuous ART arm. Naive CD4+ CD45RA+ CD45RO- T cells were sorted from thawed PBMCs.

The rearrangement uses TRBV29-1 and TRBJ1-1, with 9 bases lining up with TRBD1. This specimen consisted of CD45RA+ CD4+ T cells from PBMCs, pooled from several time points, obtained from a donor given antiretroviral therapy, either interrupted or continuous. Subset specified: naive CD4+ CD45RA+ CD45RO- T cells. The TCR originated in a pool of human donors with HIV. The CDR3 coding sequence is TGCAGCGTTGTTGGTCTCGGGACAGGGCGGACTGAAGCTTTCTTT. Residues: CSVVGLGTGRTEAFF. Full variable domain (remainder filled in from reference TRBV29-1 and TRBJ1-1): SAVISQKPSRDICQRGTSLTIQCQVDSQVTMMFWYRQQPGQSLTLIATANQGSEATYESGFVIDKFPISRPNLTFSTLTVSNMSPEDSSIYLCSVVGLGTGRTEAFFGQGTRLTVV.